Here is one T cell receptor (beta chain) with its context. Its specificity is unknown. It was with 60 Vbeta and 13 Jbeta primers that the PCR ran. The assay was immunoSEQ multiplex PCR, and TCRdb's table has in-frame clones only and misses some. This table holds more than 80,000 clones, approximately 89% found once. This entry belongs to a study of cytomegalovirus exposure and HLA in healthy donors. Study findings and constraints: There were some V segments, including TRBV6-2 and TRBV6-3, excluded as indistinguishable.

This CDR3 has 14 amino acids. The ends were cut back, 3 bases at V and 4 bases at J, with 10 bases in the middle. Germline CDR1 and CDR2: SGHDT and YYEEEE. The source of this sequence is a man aged 25-40 years in good health and CMV-seropositive. Material: PBMCs. This chain links TRBV5-6 with TRBJ2-2; D unclear. The CDR3 region is CASSSLFGTGELFF. CDR3 in DNA: TGTGCCAGCAGCTCGCTATTTGGCACCGGGGAGCTGTTTTTT. The variable domain in full, completed from reference TRBV5-6 and TRBJ2-2, reads DAGVTQSPTHLIKTRGQQVTLRCSPKSGHDTVSWYQQALGQGPQFIFQYYEEEERQRGNFPDRFSGHQFPNYSSELNVNALLLGDSALYLCASSSLFGTGELFFGEGSRLTVL.